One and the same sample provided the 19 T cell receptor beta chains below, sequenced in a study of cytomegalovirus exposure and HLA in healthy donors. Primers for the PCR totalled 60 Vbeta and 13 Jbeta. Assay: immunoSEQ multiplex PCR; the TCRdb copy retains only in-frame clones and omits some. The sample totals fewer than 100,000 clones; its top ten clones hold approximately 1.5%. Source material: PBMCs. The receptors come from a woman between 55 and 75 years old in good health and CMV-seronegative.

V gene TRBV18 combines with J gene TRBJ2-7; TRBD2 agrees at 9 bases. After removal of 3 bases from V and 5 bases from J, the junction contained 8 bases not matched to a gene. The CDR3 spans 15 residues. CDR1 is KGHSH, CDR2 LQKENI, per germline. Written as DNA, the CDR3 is TGTGCCAGCTCACCCGTTTTTAGCGGGAGCCACGAGCAGTACTTC. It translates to CASSPVFSGSHEQYF.

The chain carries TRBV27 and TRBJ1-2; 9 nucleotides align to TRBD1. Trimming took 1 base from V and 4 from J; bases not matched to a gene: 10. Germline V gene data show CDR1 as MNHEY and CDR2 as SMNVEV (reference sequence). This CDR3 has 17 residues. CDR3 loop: CASSLFGGGQGSYGYTF. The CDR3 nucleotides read TGTGCCAGCAGTTTATTTGGGGGCGGACAGGGGAGCTATGGCTACACCTTC.

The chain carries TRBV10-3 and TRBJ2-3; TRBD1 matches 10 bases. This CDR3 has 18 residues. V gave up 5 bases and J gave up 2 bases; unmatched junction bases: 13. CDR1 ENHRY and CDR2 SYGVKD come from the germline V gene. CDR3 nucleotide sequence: TGTGCCATCAGTTTCTACTCTCCGGGACAGGGGAACACAGATACGCAGTATTTT. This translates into CAISFYSPGQGNTDTQYF.

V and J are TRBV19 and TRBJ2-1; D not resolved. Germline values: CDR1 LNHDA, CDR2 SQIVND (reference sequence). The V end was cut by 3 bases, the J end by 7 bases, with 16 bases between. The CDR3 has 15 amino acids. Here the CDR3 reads CASSMYGPEMNEQFF. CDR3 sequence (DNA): TGTGCCAGTAGTATGTATGGCCCGGAGATGAATGAGCAGTTCTTC.

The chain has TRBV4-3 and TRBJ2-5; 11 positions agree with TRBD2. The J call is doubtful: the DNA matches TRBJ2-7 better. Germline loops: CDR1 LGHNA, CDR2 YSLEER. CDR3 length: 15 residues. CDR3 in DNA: TGCGCCAGCAGCCAAAGTCTAGCGGGAGGAGGCGAGCAGTACTTC. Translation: CASSQSLAGGGEQYF.

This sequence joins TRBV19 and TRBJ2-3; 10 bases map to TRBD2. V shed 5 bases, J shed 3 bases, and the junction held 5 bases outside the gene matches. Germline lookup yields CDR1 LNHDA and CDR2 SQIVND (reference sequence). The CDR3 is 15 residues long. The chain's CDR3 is CASSPIAGGTDTQYF. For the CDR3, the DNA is TGTGCCAGTAGTCCTATAGCGGGAGGAACAGATACGCAGTATTTT.

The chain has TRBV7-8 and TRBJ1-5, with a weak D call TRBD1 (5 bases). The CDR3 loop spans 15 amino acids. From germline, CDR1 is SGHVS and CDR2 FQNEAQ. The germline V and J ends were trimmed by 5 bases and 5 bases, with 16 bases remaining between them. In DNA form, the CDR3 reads TGTGCCAGCAGCGTCGTAGGGACTGCCTATCAGCCCCAGCATTTT. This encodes CASSVVGTAYQPQHF. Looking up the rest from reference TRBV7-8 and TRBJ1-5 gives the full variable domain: GAGVSQSPRYKVAKRGQDVALRCDPISGHVSLFWYQQALGQGPEFLTYFQNEAQLDKSGLPSDRFFAERPEGSVSTLKIQRTQQEDSAVYLCASSVVGTAYQPQHFGDGTRLSIL.

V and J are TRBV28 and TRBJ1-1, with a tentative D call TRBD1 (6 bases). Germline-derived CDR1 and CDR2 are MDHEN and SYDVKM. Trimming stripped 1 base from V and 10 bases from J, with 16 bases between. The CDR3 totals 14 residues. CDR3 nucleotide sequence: TGTGCCAGCAGTTTATCCACAGGGCGGGGGAGAGCTTTCTTT. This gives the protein CASSLSTGRGRAFF. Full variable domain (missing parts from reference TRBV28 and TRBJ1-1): DVKVTQSSRYLVKRTGEKVFLECVQDMDHENMFWYRQDPGLGLRLIYFSYDVKMKEKGDIPEGYSVSREKKERFSLILESASTNQTSMYLCASSLSTGRGRAFFGQGTRLTVV.

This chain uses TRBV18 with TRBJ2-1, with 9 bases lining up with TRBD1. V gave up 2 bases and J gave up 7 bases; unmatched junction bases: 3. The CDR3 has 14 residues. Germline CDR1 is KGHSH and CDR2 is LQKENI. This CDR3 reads CASSPGTGFNEQFF. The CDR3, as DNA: TGTGCCAGCTCACCAGGGACAGGGTTTAATGAGCAGTTCTTC. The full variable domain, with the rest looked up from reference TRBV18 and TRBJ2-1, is NAGVMQNPRHLVRRRGQEARLRCSPMKGHSHVYWYRQLPEEGLKFMVYLQKENIIDESGMPKERFSAEFPKEGPSILRIQQVVRGDSAAYFCASSPGTGFNEQFFGPGTRLTVL.

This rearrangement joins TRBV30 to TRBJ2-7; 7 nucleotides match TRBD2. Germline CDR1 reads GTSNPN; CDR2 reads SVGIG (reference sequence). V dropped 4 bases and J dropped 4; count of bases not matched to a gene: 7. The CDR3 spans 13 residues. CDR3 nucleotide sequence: TGTGCCTGGAATCTGGGGGGGAGGTACGAGCAGTACTTC. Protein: CAWNLGGRYEQYF. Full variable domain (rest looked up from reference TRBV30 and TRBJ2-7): SQTIHQWPATLVQPVGSPLSLECTVEGTSNPNLYWYRQAAGRGLQLLFYSVGIGQISSEVPQNLSASRPQDRQFILSSKKLLLSDSGFYLCAWNLGGRYEQYFGPGTRLTVT.

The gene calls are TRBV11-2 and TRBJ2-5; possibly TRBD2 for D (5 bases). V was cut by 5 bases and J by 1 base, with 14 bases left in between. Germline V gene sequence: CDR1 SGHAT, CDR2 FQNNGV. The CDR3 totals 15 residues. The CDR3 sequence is CASSLPPGVQETQYF. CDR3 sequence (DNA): TGTGCCAGCAGCCTCCCCCCCGGGGTCCAAGAGACCCAGTACTTC.

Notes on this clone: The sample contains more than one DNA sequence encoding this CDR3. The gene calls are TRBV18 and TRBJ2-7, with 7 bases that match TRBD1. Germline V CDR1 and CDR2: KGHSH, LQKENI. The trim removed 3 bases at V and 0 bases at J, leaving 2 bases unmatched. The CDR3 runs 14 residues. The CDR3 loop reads CASSPTGTSYEQYF. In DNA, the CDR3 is TGTGCCAGCTCACCGACAGGGACCTCCTACGAGCAGTACTTC.

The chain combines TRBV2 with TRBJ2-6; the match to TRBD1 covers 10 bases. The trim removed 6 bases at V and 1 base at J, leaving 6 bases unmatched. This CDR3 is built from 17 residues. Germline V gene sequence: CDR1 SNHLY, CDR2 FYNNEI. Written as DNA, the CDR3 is TGTGCCAGCAGGCGGGACAGGGGCGGGTCTGGGGCCAACGTCCTGACTTTC. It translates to CASRRDRGGSGANVLTF.

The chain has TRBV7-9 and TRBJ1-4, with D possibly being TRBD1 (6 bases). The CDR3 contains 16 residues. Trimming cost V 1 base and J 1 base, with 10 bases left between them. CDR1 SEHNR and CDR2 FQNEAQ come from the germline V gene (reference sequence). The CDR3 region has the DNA TGTGCCAGCAGCTTAGTTCAGGGGCAAACTAATGAAAAACTGTTTTTT. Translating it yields CASSLVQGQTNEKLFF.

In DNA form, the CDR3 reads TGTGCCAGCAGCCATCCTCTAGTGAATCAAGAGACCCAGTACTTC. Its translation: CASSHPLVNQETQYF. The chain employs TRBV7-9 and TRBJ2-5; D gene unclear. Deletions cut 5 bases from V and 2 bases from J, with 15 bases between. Germline V gene lookup returns CDR1 SEHNR and CDR2 FQNEAQ (reference sequence). This CDR3 is 15 amino acids long.

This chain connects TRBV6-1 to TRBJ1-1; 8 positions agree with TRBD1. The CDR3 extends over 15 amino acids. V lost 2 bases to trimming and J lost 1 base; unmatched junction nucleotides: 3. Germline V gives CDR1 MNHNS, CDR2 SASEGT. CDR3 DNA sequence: TGTGCCAGCAGTGAATTAGACAGGGGGAACACTGAAGCTTTCTTT. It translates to CASSELDRGNTEAFF.

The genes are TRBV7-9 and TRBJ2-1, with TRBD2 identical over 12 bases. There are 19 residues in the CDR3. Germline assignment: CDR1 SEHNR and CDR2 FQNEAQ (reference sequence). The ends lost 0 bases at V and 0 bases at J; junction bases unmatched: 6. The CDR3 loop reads CASSLAATSGGSSYNEQFF. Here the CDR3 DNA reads TGTGCCAGCAGCTTAGCGGCGACTAGCGGGGGTAGCTCCTACAATGAGCAGTTCTTC.

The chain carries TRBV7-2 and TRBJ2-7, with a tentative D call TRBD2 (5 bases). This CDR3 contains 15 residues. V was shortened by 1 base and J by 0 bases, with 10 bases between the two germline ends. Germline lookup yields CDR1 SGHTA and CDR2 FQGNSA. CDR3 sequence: CASSLGPGSSYEQYF. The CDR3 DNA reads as TGTGCCAGCAGCTTAGGGCCGGGGAGCTCCTACGAGCAGTACTTC.

This chain's CDR3 is CASSLVVAGEQFF. CDR3 nucleotide sequence: TGTGCCAGCAGCTTAGTTGTGGCGGGAGAGCAGTTCTTC. The chain joins TRBV7-2 to TRBJ2-1, with a possible D match to TRBD2 (6 bases). The CDR3 totals 13 residues. Trimming pared 1 base from V and 10 bases from J, leaving 11 bases between. CDR1 SGHTA and CDR2 FQGNSA come from the germline V gene.